The rows below give T cell receptor beta chains drawn from one sample of a study of blood T cell repertoires in COVID-19. Clones were read by immunoSEQ multiplex PCR, and TCRdb kept only the in-frame ones, dropping some. Of roughly 140,000 clones listed, 80% to 90% are singletons. Sequencing was done on a sample of PBMCs or T cells enriched from blood (not recorded which). The receptors were sampled from a man aged 55 to 69 who had recovered from COVID-19. Both conserved end residues are part of each CDR3. A D gene is named only where the DNA matches it firmly. The size field is filled for only some rows; it gives once, few, many or a size class.

J gene	clone size	D gene	V gene	CDR3 DNA	CDR3 protein
TRBJ2-1	few	TRBD2	TRBV19	TGTGCCAGTAGTATTGTGGTAGCGGGAGGATATGAGCAGTTCTTC	CASSIVVAGGYEQFF
TRBJ2-7	-	TRBD1	TRBV19	TGTGCCAGTAGTTCCTTGGACAGGTTGCATGTGTACTTC	CASSSLDRLHVYF
TRBJ1-1	-	-	TRBV11-2	TGTGCCAGCAGCTTAGCTCGCCAGGGGAACACTGAAGCTTTCTTT	CASSLARQGNTEAFF
TRBJ1-1	-	-	TRBV5-4	TGTGCCAGCAGCTTGAACCAGGCCAGGGACACTGAAGCTTTCTTT	CASSLNQARDTEAFF
TRBJ2-3	-	TRBD2	TRBV6-5	TGTGCCGCGGGGAGCGGGGGCACAGATACGCAGTATTTT	CAAGSGGTDTQYF
TRBJ2-3	-	-	TRBV7-3	TGTGCCAGCAGTCCCGGGACTTGGGGCACAGATACGCAGTATTTT	CASSPGTWGTDTQYF
TRBJ1-4	-	-	TRBV5-8	TGTGCCAGCAGCTATACAGGGTCGGGGCCCGAAAAACTGTTTTTT	CASSYTGSGPEKLFF
TRBJ1-1	-	-	TRBV18	TGTGCCAGCTCAACTACAGGGACTGAAGCTTTCTTT	CASSTTGTEAFF
TRBJ1-2	-	-	TRBV12-5	TGTGCTAGTGGCTCCTACCCCGGGACATTTTATGGCTACACCTTC	CASGSYPGTFYGYTF
TRBJ1-5	few	-	TRBV19	TGTGCCAGTAGTATCGGGGGTAGCAATCAGCCCCAGCATTTT	CASSIGGSNQPQHF
TRBJ2-3	-	TRBD1	TRBV12-5	TGTGCTAGAGTGCCGGACAGGGGGGTAGCAGATACGCAGTATTTT	CARVPDRGVADTQYF
TRBJ1-5	-	TRBD1	TRBV9	TGTGCCAGCAGCGCCCAGGGGGCGGATAGCAATCAGCCCCAGCATTTT	CASSAQGADSNQPQHF
TRBJ1-2	-	-	TRBV2	TGTGCCAGCAACGGCAGGCCGAACTATGGCTACACCTTC	CASNGRPNYGYTF
TRBJ2-7	-	-	TRBV27	TGTGCCAGCAGTTCGTACAGGGACCCCACCTACGAGCAGTACTTC	CASSSYRDPTYEQYF
TRBJ2-3	-	-	TRBV7-8	TGTGCCAGCAGCTTACTAGCGCAAGATACGCAGTATTTT	CASSLLAQDTQYF
TRBJ1-1	-	-	TRBV7-9	TGTGCCAGCAGCCCACCCCGTTCCGAGACAGGCCGAGCGTACACTGAAGCTTTCTTT	CASSPPRSETGRAYTEAFF
TRBJ2-3	-	TRBD2	TRBV10-3	TGTGCCATCAGTGCACTAGCGGGGGCCACAGATACGCAGTATTTT	CAISALAGATDTQYF
TRBJ1-4	-	-	TRBV24-1	TGTGCCACCAGTGATGCGGTCCCAGCTAATGAAAAACTGTTTTTT	CATSDAVPANEKLFF
TRBJ2-7	-	TRBD2	TRBV7-9	TGTGCCAGCAGCTCCAGCGGGAGACCGGCTCGGGAGCAGTACTTC	CASSSSGRPAREQYF
TRBJ1-4	-	TRBD1	TRBV3-1/TRBV3-2	TGTGCCAGCAGCCTCAGCAGGGGGCGGGGTAATGAAAAACTGTTTTTT	CASSLSRGRGNEKLFF
TRBJ1-6	-	TRBD1	TRBV15	TGTGCCACCAGCTATCTGACAGGGAGTAATTCACCCCTCCACTTT	CATSYLTGSNSPLHF
TRBJ1-2	once	TRBD1	TRBV19	TGTGCCAGTAGTGTCACAGGGGGCGGAGGTGGCTACACCTTC	CASSVTGGGGGYTF
TRBJ2-3	-	-	TRBV7-9	TGTGCCAGCAACAGCTACACAGATACGCAGTATTTT	CASNSYTDTQYF
TRBJ1-2	-	TRBD1	TRBV29-1	TGCAGCGTCCCAGAAGTCTTGAGGGGGCGAGGCTATGGCTACACCTTC	CSVPEVLRGRGYGYTF
TRBJ2-1	-	-	TRBV7-9	TGTGCCAGCAGCTTCCCACTCACCAATGAGCAGTTCTTC	CASSFPLTNEQFF
TRBJ2-3	-	TRBD2	TRBV18	TGTGCCAGCCAAACTAGCGGGGACACGCAGTATTTT	CASQTSGDTQYF
TRBJ1-6	-	-	TRBV5-4	TGTGTCAGCAGCTTGAACCAGTCACCCCTCCACTTT	CVSSLNQSPLHF
TRBJ1-6	-	-	TRBV6-4	TGTGCCAGCAGTGAGGCTCGGGGATCACCCCTCCACTTT	CASSEARGSPLHF
TRBJ2-1	once	-	TRBV5-1	TGCGCCAGCAGGTCATCGGGATTTAGTTTCGATGAGCAGTTCTTC	CASRSSGFSFDEQFF
TRBJ1-1	few	TRBD1	TRBV11-2	TGTGCCAGCAGCGTAGGACAGGGACCGAGGTGGACTGAAGCTTTCTTT	CASSVGQGPRWTEAFF
TRBJ2-7	many	-	TRBV7-9	TGTGCCAGCAGCTTCGAGCGGAACGAGCAGTACTTC	CASSFERNEQYF
TRBJ1-3	few	TRBD1	TRBV4-2	TGTGCCAGCAGCCAACCGGACAGGGATCCTGGAAACACCATATATTTT	CASSQPDRDPGNTIYF
TRBJ2-3	few	-	TRBV10-1	TGCGCCAGCAGACAGGGAGTGGGAGATACGCAGTATTTT	CASRQGVGDTQYF
TRBJ1-3	-	TRBD1	TRBV5-1	TGCGCCAGCAGCATGACAGGGTTCGGGTCTGGAAACACCATATATTTT	CASSMTGFGSGNTIYF
TRBJ2-2	-	TRBD2	TRBV19	TGTGCCAGTAGTATTGGGCTAGCGGGCAACACCGGGGAGCTGTTTTTT	CASSIGLAGNTGELFF
TRBJ2-1	-	-	TRBV9	TGTGCCAGCAGCCCTGAGGGCGGTTCCTACAATGAGCAGTTCTTC	CASSPEGGSYNEQFF
TRBJ1-1	once	TRBD1	TRBV28	TGTGCCAGCAGGGGGACAGGGGTGAACACTGAAGCTTTCTTT	CASRGTGVNTEAFF
TRBJ1-2	once	-	TRBV28	TGTGCCAGCAGTTTCCCCGGGACTTTCTACACCTTC	CASSFPGTFYTF
TRBJ2-7	few	-	TRBV9	TGTGCCAGCAGCGTAGATGGTCGGGAGAGGGACGAGCAGTACTTC	CASSVDGRERDEQYF
TRBJ1-2	-	TRBD1	TRBV6-5	TGTGCCAGCAGTTCCCTCCCGGGACAGATCTATGGCTACACCTTC	CASSSLPGQIYGYTF
TRBJ1-1	-	TRBD1	TRBV6-6	TGTGCCAGCAGTTCAAGACAGGGGACTGAAGCTTTCTTT	CASSSRQGTEAFF
TRBJ1-1	-	TRBD1	TRBV9	TGTGCCAGCAGCGTAGCCGGGACAGGCGACATCATGAACACTGAAGCTTTCTTT	CASSVAGTGDIMNTEAFF
TRBJ2-1	-	TRBD2	TRBV9	TGTGCCAGCAGCTCAAGGACTAGTCGCAATGAGCAGTTCTTC	CASSSRTSRNEQFF